These T cell receptor beta chains were read from a single sample in a study of blood T cell repertoires in COVID-19. Method: immunoSEQ multiplex PCR; TCRdb's copy keeps in-frame clones and lacks some. The table lists some 95,000 clones, around three quarters of them singletons. Sequences were obtained from peripheral blood. The source of these receptors is a man in his fifties or sixties who had recovered from COVID-19. Each CDR3 is given with its conserved first and last residue. The order of the fields is D gene, V gene, clone size, J gene, CDR3 DNA, CDR3 protein. A D gene is named only where the DNA matches it firmly. The size entry is marked missing in some rows and otherwise reads once, few, many or a size class.

d_call: TRBD1; v_call: TRBV5-1; clone_size: .; j_call: TRBJ2-3; cdr3_nt: TGCGCCAGCAGCTTAACGGGACAGGGAGCAGATACGCAGTATTTT; cdr3_aa: CASSLTGQGADTQYF
d_call: TRBD1; v_call: TRBV6-5; clone_size: .; j_call: TRBJ1-4; cdr3_nt: TGTGCCAGTTTTCGGGACAGCTATGAAAAACTGTTTTTT; cdr3_aa: CASFRDSYEKLFF
d_call: TRBD2; v_call: TRBV3-1/TRBV3-2; clone_size: few; j_call: TRBJ2-7; cdr3_nt: TGTGCCAGCAGTCCTAATAGCGGGAGTAGGAACTACGAGCAGTACTTC; cdr3_aa: CASSPNSGSRNYEQYF
d_call: .; v_call: TRBV7-2; clone_size: .; j_call: TRBJ1-6; cdr3_nt: TGTGCCAGCAGCTTAGTTACGACAGTCCCTAATTCACCCCTCCACTTT; cdr3_aa: CASSLVTTVPNSPLHF
d_call: TRBD1; v_call: TRBV13; clone_size: .; j_call: TRBJ2-7; cdr3_nt: TGTGCCAGCAGCTTAGCCGGGACAGACATCGCAAGGGGCCTCGAGCAGTACTTC; cdr3_aa: CASSLAGTDIARGLEQYF
d_call: TRBD2; v_call: TRBV3-1/TRBV3-2; clone_size: .; j_call: TRBJ2-2; cdr3_nt: TGTGCCAGCAGCCCAAGAAGCGGGAGGGGCGGGGAGCTGTTTTTT; cdr3_aa: CASSPRSGRGGELFF
d_call: .; v_call: TRBV7-2; clone_size: .; j_call: TRBJ1-5; cdr3_nt: TGTGCCAGCAGCCCCGGAAGGGAGGGACAGCCCCAGCATTTT; cdr3_aa: CASSPGREGQPQHF
d_call: .; v_call: TRBV2; clone_size: .; j_call: TRBJ2-6; cdr3_nt: TGTGCCAGCGGCAGGGGCTCTGGGGCCAACGTCCTGACTTTC; cdr3_aa: CASGRGSGANVLTF
d_call: .; v_call: TRBV6-2/TRBV6-3; clone_size: .; j_call: TRBJ1-2; cdr3_nt: TGTGCCAGCAGTTACGGGGGGTCGGCTGGCTACACCTTC; cdr3_aa: CASSYGGSAGYTF
d_call: TRBD2; v_call: TRBV3-1/TRBV3-2; clone_size: .; j_call: TRBJ2-1; cdr3_nt: TGTGCCAGCAGCCAACTAGCGGGGGCGTACAATGAGCAGTTCTTC; cdr3_aa: CASSQLAGAYNEQFF
d_call: TRBD2; v_call: TRBV4-3; clone_size: .; j_call: TRBJ2-3; cdr3_nt: TGCGCCAGCAGCCCACGGATCGGCGGGACTAGCGGATCTTGGGATACGCAGTATTTT; cdr3_aa: CASSPRIGGTSGSWDTQYF
d_call: TRBD2; v_call: TRBV7-3; clone_size: few; j_call: TRBJ2-3; cdr3_nt: TGTGCCAGCAGCTCAGGGCGGGGGGGCCCGAGGGATACGCAGTATTTT; cdr3_aa: CASSSGRGGPRDTQYF
d_call: TRBD2; v_call: TRBV5-6; clone_size: .; j_call: TRBJ2-7; cdr3_nt: TGTGCCAGCAGCTCGCTCGGGGGGACCTACGAGCAGTACTTC; cdr3_aa: CASSSLGGTYEQYF
d_call: .; v_call: TRBV9; clone_size: .; j_call: TRBJ2-6; cdr3_nt: TGTGCCAGCAGCGTGGCATATTATGGGGCCAACGTCCTGACTTTC; cdr3_aa: CASSVAYYGANVLTF
d_call: .; v_call: TRBV3-1/TRBV3-2; clone_size: .; j_call: TRBJ1-2; cdr3_nt: TGTGCCAGCAGCCAGACCACACGGGGGGGTGGTTACACCTTC; cdr3_aa: CASSQTTRGGGYTF
d_call: .; v_call: TRBV11-1; clone_size: .; j_call: TRBJ2-7; cdr3_nt: TGTGCCAGCAGTCGACGGGGGTTCAACGAGCAGTACTTC; cdr3_aa: CASSRRGFNEQYF
d_call: TRBD1; v_call: TRBV7-9; clone_size: .; j_call: TRBJ2-5; cdr3_nt: TGTGCCAGCAGCCTCGGGACAGCCCAAGAGACCCAGTACTTC; cdr3_aa: CASSLGTAQETQYF
d_call: .; v_call: TRBV19; clone_size: .; j_call: TRBJ1-4; cdr3_nt: TGTGCCAGTAGTCCAGGGGTCCAAGAAAAACTGTTTTTT; cdr3_aa: CASSPGVQEKLFF
d_call: TRBD2; v_call: TRBV7-9; clone_size: once; j_call: TRBJ2-1; cdr3_nt: TGTGCCAGCAGCCGATGGACAAACGGGAGGGCCAGAAATGAGCAGTTCTTC; cdr3_aa: CASSRWTNGRARNEQFF
d_call: .; v_call: TRBV28; clone_size: .; j_call: TRBJ1-2; cdr3_nt: TGTGCCAGCAGCCCTCAGGGGACCCTTTTCTATGGCTACACCTTC; cdr3_aa: CASSPQGTLFYGYTF
d_call: .; v_call: TRBV7-3; clone_size: .; j_call: TRBJ1-6; cdr3_nt: TGTGCCAGCAGCTTATCCAGGAATTCACCCCTCCACTTT; cdr3_aa: CASSLSRNSPLHF
d_call: .; v_call: TRBV5-4; clone_size: once; j_call: TRBJ1-6; cdr3_nt: TGTGCCAGCAGTCTCCAGGGCTCCTATAATTCACCCCTCCACTTT; cdr3_aa: CASSLQGSYNSPLHF
d_call: TRBD1; v_call: TRBV5-6; clone_size: .; j_call: TRBJ1-2; cdr3_nt: TGTGCCAGCAGCTTGGAGGGGGCGTTCGGCTACACCTTC; cdr3_aa: CASSLEGAFGYTF
d_call: TRBD1; v_call: TRBV14; clone_size: .; j_call: TRBJ1-1; cdr3_nt: TGTGCCAGCAGCCGGATACCCGGGACAGGGGGCGCGGTTGAAGCTTTCTTT; cdr3_aa: CASSRIPGTGGAVEAFF
d_call: TRBD2; v_call: TRBV7-2; clone_size: .; j_call: TRBJ2-7; cdr3_nt: TGTGCCAGCATTCCGACTAGCGGCTCCTACGAGCAGTACTTC; cdr3_aa: CASIPTSGSYEQYF
d_call: TRBD1; v_call: TRBV28; clone_size: .; j_call: TRBJ2-2; cdr3_nt: TGTGCCAGCAGTTGGGGACAGGGGGATACCGGGGAGCTGTTTTTT; cdr3_aa: CASSWGQGDTGELFF
d_call: TRBD1; v_call: TRBV6-5; clone_size: .; j_call: TRBJ1-5; cdr3_nt: TGTGCCAGCAGTTCGGACAGGGATCAGCCCCAGCATTTT; cdr3_aa: CASSSDRDQPQHF
d_call: TRBD2; v_call: TRBV29-1; clone_size: .; j_call: TRBJ2-1; cdr3_nt: TGCAGCGTTCGGACTAGCGGGGCTTATGAGCAGTTCTTC; cdr3_aa: CSVRTSGAYEQFF
d_call: .; v_call: TRBV11-1; clone_size: .; j_call: TRBJ1-2; cdr3_nt: TGTGCCAGCAGCTCAGTCCCCAGGGGAGCTTGGGATGGCTACACCTTC; cdr3_aa: CASSSVPRGAWDGYTF
d_call: TRBD1; v_call: TRBV5-4; clone_size: .; j_call: TRBJ1-3; cdr3_nt: TGTGCCAGCAGCTTGGCCCGGACAGGGTCTGGAAACACCATATATTTT; cdr3_aa: CASSLARTGSGNTIYF
d_call: .; v_call: TRBV24-1; clone_size: once; j_call: TRBJ2-2; cdr3_nt: TGTGCCACCAGTGAGAATTTGCGACAGAACACCGGGGAGCTGTTTTTT; cdr3_aa: CATSENLRQNTGELFF
d_call: .; v_call: TRBV7-2; clone_size: few; j_call: TRBJ1-1; cdr3_nt: TGTGCCAGCAGCCCGGACACCCGAGCTTTCTTT; cdr3_aa: CASSPDTRAFF
d_call: .; v_call: TRBV15; clone_size: .; j_call: TRBJ1-2; cdr3_nt: TGTGCCACCAGCAGAGATCTCGGGAATTTGAACTATGGCTACACCTTC; cdr3_aa: CATSRDLGNLNYGYTF
d_call: .; v_call: TRBV6-1; clone_size: .; j_call: TRBJ1-5; cdr3_nt: TGTGCCAGCAGTGAGGCTTTTTCGCAGCCCCAGCATTTT; cdr3_aa: CASSEAFSQPQHF
d_call: TRBD2; v_call: TRBV11-2; clone_size: .; j_call: TRBJ2-5; cdr3_nt: TGTGCCAGCAGCCGACCCGGACTAGCGCGAGAGACCCAGTACTTC; cdr3_aa: CASSRPGLARETQYF
d_call: TRBD2; v_call: TRBV24-1; clone_size: .; j_call: TRBJ2-5; cdr3_nt: TGTGCCACCAGTGATTCGGGGGACTACTACCAAGAGACCCAGTACTTC; cdr3_aa: CATSDSGDYYQETQYF
d_call: .; v_call: TRBV2; clone_size: .; j_call: TRBJ1-1; cdr3_nt: TGTGCCAGCAGTCCCGGTAGGGGGAGGGGGAACACTGAAGCTTTCTTT; cdr3_aa: CASSPGRGRGNTEAFF
d_call: .; v_call: TRBV4-1; clone_size: .; j_call: TRBJ2-1; cdr3_nt: TGCGCCAGCAGCCAAGCGGGGTTGGGGAGCGCCCCCTACAATGAGCAGTTCTTC; cdr3_aa: CASSQAGLGSAPYNEQFF
d_call: .; v_call: TRBV19; clone_size: .; j_call: TRBJ2-2; cdr3_nt: TGTGCCAGTAACCAGGGTAACACCGGGGAGCTGTTTTTT; cdr3_aa: CASNQGNTGELFF
d_call: TRBD2; v_call: TRBV5-1; clone_size: few; j_call: TRBJ2-7; cdr3_nt: TGCGCCAGCAGCTTGAGGCCTAGCGGCAGCGAGCAGTACTTC; cdr3_aa: CASSLRPSGSEQYF
d_call: TRBD1; v_call: TRBV7-3; clone_size: .; j_call: TRBJ1-5; cdr3_nt: TGTGCCAGCAGTCCGGCGGGGACAGGGGATAATAGCAATCAGCCCCAGCATTTT; cdr3_aa: CASSPAGTGDNSNQPQHF
d_call: TRBD1; v_call: TRBV15; clone_size: .; j_call: TRBJ1-2; cdr3_nt: TGTGCCACCAGCAGCCGACAGGGGGATTTCTATGGCTACACCTTC; cdr3_aa: CATSSRQGDFYGYTF
d_call: .; v_call: TRBV27; clone_size: .; j_call: TRBJ2-1; cdr3_nt: TGTGCCAGCAGTCTAGAACCGGGACTTAGCTCCTACAATGAGCAGTTCTTC; cdr3_aa: CASSLEPGLSSYNEQFF
d_call: TRBD2; v_call: TRBV30; clone_size: .; j_call: TRBJ2-3; cdr3_nt: TGTGCCTGGAGTGGACGGGGATATTGGACTAGCGGGGGGACTAGCACAGATACGCAGTATTTT; cdr3_aa: CAWSGRGYWTSGGTSTDTQYF
d_call: TRBD1; v_call: TRBV12-5; clone_size: .; j_call: TRBJ2-1; cdr3_nt: TGTGCTAGTGGTTTAAGGGGGCGAGATGAGCAGTTCTTC; cdr3_aa: CASGLRGRDEQFF
d_call: TRBD1; v_call: TRBV5-1; clone_size: .; j_call: TRBJ2-2; cdr3_nt: TGCGCCAGCAGCTCCGGGACAGGTGAAACCGGGGAGCTGTTTTTT; cdr3_aa: CASSSGTGETGELFF
d_call: TRBD1; v_call: TRBV5-1; clone_size: .; j_call: TRBJ2-7; cdr3_nt: TGCGCCAGCAGCACCAGACAGGGGTACGAGCAGTACTTC; cdr3_aa: CASSTRQGYEQYF
d_call: TRBD1; v_call: TRBV28; clone_size: .; j_call: TRBJ1-2; cdr3_nt: TGTGCCAGCAGCCCCACCTCCGGGACAGCCTATGGCTACACCTTC; cdr3_aa: CASSPTSGTAYGYTF
d_call: .; v_call: TRBV10-1; clone_size: .; j_call: TRBJ2-6; cdr3_nt: TGCGCCAGCAGTGGGGGGGATGGGCCCAGCAGCTACTCTGGGGCCAACGTCCTGACTTTC; cdr3_aa: CASSGGDGPSSYSGANVLTF
d_call: TRBD1; v_call: TRBV6-1; clone_size: .; j_call: TRBJ1-5; cdr3_nt: TGTGCCAGCAGTGAACTGGGACAGGTGGGCAATCAGCCCCAGCATTTT; cdr3_aa: CASSELGQVGNQPQHF
d_call: .; v_call: TRBV19; clone_size: .; j_call: TRBJ1-5; cdr3_nt: TGCGCGCTGGGTGGGGGGGCGAGAGGAAGCAATCAGCCCCAGCATTTT; cdr3_aa: CALGGGARGSNQPQHF
d_call: .; v_call: TRBV14; clone_size: few; j_call: TRBJ1-3; cdr3_nt: TGTGCCAGCAGCCCATCAGGCACCTCTGGAAACACCATATATTTT; cdr3_aa: CASSPSGTSGNTIYF
d_call: .; v_call: TRBV28; clone_size: once; j_call: TRBJ1-6; cdr3_nt: TGTGCCAGCAGTTTTACAGATTATTTGTCACCCCTCCACTTT; cdr3_aa: CASSFTDYLSPLHF
d_call: .; v_call: TRBV9; clone_size: few; j_call: TRBJ2-3; cdr3_nt: TGTGCCAGCAGCGTAGGTACTACTAGGGAGGATACGCAGTATTTT; cdr3_aa: CASSVGTTREDTQYF
d_call: .; v_call: TRBV6-2/TRBV6-3; clone_size: .; j_call: TRBJ1-3; cdr3_nt: TGTGCCAGCAGTTACGCGGTCTCTGGAAACACCATATATTTT; cdr3_aa: CASSYAVSGNTIYF